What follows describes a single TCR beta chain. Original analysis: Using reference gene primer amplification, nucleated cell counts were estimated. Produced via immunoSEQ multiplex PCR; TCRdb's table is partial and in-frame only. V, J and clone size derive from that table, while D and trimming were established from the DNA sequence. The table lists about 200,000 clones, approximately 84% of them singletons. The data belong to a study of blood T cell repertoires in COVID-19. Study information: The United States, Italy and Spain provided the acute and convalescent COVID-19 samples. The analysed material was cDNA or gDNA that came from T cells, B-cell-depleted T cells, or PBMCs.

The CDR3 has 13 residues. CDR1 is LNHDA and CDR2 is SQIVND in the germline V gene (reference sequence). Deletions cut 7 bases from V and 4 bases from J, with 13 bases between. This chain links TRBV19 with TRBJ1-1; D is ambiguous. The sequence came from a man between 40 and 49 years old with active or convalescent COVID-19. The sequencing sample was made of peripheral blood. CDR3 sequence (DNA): TGTGCCAGTACCCCGAGGGATGGCACTGAAGCTTTCTTT. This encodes CASTPRDGTEAFF.